The clone carrying this T cell receptor beta chain has just a few counts. This entry comes from a study of T-cell reconstitution after alpha-beta-depleted transplantation in children. Unique molecular identifiers were incorporated when the TCRbeta library was constructed. TCRdb recomputed calls from the PCR reads with MiXCR, one row per CDR3 protein. Among about 640,000 distinct CDR3 sequences listed, roughly 17% were seen once. The sequence derives from a human donor who donated a stem cell graft to a child with acute myeloid leukemia. Here the sequenced sample was PBMCs from the stem cell graft donor, taken from the stem cell graft.

CDR3 region: CASSSTGVIEPQHF. CDR3 in DNA: TGTGCCAGCAGCTCAACAGGGGTCATTGAGCCCCAGCATTTT. The chain combines TRBV7-9 with TRBJ1-5; 7 bases agree with TRBD1. V lost 4 bases to trimming and J lost 8 bases; unmatched junction nucleotides: 8. Germline V gives CDR1 SEHNR, CDR2 FQNEAQ (reference sequence). The CDR3 length is 14 residues. The full variable domain, rest sourced from reference TRBV7-9 and TRBJ1-5, is DTGVSQNPRHKITKRGQNVTFRCDPISEHNRLYWYRQTLGQGPEFLTYFQNEAQLEKSRLLSDRFSAERPKGSFSTLEIQRTEQGDSAMYLCASSSTGVIEPQHFGDGTRLSIL.